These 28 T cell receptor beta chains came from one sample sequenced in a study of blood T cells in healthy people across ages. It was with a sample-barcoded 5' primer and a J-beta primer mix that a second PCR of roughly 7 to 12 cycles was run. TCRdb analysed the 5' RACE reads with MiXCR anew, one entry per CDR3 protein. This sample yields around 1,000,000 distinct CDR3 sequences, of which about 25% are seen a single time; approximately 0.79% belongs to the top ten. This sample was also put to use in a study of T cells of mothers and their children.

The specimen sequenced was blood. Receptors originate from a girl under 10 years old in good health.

CDR3 in amino acids: CASRGPGGSNTEAFF. The DNA for the CDR3 is TGTGCCAGCAGGGGCCCGGGAGGATCGAACACTGAAGCTTTCTTT. The chain combines TRBV28 with TRBJ1-1; D is undetermined. V lost 6 bases and J 1 base, leaving 15 bases between the germline ends. Germline values: CDR1 MDHEN, CDR2 SYDVKM. The CDR3 loop spans 15 amino acids.

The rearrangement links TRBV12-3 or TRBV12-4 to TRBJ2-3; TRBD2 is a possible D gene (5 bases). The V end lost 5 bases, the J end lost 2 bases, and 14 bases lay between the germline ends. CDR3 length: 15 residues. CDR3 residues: CASSPSAGVTDTQYF. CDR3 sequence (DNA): TGTGCCAGCAGTCCCTCTGCGGGCGTCACAGATACGCAGTATTTT.

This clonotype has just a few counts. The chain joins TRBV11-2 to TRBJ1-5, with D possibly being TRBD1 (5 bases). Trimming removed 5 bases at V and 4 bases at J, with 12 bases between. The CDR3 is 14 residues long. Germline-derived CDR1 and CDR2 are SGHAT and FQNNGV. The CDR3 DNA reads TGTGCCAGCAGCGCGAGCGGGGGGAATCAGCCCCAGCATTTT. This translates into CASSASGGNQPQHF.

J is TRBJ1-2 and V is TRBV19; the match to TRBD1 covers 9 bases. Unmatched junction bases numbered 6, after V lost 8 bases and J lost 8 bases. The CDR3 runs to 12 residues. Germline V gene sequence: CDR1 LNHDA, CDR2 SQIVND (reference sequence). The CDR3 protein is CASADRGEGYTF. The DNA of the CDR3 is TGTGCCAGTGCGGACAGGGGTGAGGGCTACACCTTC.

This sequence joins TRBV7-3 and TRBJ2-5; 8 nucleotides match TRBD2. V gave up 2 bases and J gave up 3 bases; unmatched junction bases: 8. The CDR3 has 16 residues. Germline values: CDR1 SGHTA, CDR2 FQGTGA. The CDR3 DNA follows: TGTGCCAGCAGCTTAGGGCCGGGACTAGGGGAAGAGACCCAGTACTTC. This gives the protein CASSLGPGLGEETQYF.

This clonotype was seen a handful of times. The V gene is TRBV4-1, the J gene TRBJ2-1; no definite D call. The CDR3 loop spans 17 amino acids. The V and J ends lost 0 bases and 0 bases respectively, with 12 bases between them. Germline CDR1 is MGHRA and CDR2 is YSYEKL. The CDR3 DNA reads TGCGCCAGCAGCCAAGATAACTTTCCCCGCTCCTACAATGAGCAGTTCTTC. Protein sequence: CASSQDNFPRSYNEQFF.

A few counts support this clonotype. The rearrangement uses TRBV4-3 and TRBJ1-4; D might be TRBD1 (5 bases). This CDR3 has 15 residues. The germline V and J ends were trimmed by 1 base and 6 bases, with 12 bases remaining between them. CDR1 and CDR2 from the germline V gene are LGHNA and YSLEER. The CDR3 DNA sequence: TGCGCCAGCAGCCAAGTGTCGCCGGGGGATGAAAAACTGTTTTTT. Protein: CASSQVSPGDEKLFF.

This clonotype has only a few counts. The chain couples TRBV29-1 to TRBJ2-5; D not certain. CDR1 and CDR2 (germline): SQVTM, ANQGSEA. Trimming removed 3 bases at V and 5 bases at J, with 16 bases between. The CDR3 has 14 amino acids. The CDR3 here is CSVDWAHPAETQYF. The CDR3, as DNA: TGCAGCGTTGACTGGGCCCACCCAGCGGAGACCCAGTACTTC.

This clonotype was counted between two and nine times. This CDR3 reads CASSPQGAGTGELFF. CDR3 nucleotide sequence: TGTGCCAGCAGCCCCCAGGGGGCGGGCACCGGGGAGCTGTTTTTT. This chain uses TRBV7-3 with TRBJ2-2; TRBD1 matches at 8 bases. CDR1 and CDR2 from the germline V gene are SGHTA and FQGTGA. The V gene end was trimmed by 5 bases and the J gene end by 4 bases; junction bases not matched to a gene: 6. This CDR3 is built from 15 residues.

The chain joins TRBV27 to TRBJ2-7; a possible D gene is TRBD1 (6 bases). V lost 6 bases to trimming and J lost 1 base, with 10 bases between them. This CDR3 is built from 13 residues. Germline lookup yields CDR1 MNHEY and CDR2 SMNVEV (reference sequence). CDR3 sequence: CASRYRESYEQYF. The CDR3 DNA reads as TGTGCCAGCAGATACAGGGAATCCTACGAGCAGTACTTC.

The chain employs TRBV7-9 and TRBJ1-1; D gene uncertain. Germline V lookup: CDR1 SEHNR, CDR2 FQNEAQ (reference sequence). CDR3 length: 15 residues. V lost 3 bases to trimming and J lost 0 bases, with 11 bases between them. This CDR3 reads CASSLADGMNTEAFF. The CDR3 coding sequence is TGTGCCAGCAGCTTGGCGGACGGTATGAACACTGAAGCTTTCTTT.

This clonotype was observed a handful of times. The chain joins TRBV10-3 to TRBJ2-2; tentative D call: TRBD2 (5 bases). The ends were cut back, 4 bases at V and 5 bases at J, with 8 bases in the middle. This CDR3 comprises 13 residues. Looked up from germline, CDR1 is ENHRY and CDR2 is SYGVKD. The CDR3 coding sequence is TGTGCCATCAGTGGGGAGACTACCGGGGAGCTGTTTTTT. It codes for CAISGETTGELFF.

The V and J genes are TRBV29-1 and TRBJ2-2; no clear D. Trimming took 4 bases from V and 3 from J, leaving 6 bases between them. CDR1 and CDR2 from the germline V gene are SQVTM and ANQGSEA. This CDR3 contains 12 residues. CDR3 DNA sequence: TGCAGCGTTGCATGGGACACCGGGGAGCTGTTTTTT. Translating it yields CSVAWDTGELFF.

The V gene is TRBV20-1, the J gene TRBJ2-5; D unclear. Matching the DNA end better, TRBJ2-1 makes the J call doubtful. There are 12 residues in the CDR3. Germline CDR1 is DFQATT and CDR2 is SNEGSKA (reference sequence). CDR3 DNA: TGCAGTGCTTACTCTACTTGGAATGAGCAGTTCTTC. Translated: CSAYSTWNEQFF.

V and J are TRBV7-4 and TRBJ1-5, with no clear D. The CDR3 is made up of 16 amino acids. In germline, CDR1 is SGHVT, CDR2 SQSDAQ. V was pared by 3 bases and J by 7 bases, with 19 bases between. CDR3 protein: CASSFIRSRYSQPQHF. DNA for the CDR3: TGTGCCAGCAGCTTTATTAGGAGCAGGTACAGCCAGCCCCAGCATTTT.

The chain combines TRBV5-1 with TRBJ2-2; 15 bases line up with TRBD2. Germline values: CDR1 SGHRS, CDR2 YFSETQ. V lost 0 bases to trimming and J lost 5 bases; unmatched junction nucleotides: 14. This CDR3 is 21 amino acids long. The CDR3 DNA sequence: TGCGCCAGCAGCTTGGACCCCCGGGGACTAGCGGGGGGTCGAAGTACCGGGGAGCTGTTTTTT. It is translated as CASSLDPRGLAGGRSTGELFF.

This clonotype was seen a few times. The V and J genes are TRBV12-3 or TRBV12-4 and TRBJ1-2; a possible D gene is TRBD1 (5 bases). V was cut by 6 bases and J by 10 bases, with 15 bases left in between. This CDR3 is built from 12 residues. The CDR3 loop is CASSQIQEFYTF. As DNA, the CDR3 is TGTGCCAGCAGCCAAATACAGGAATTCTACACCTTC.

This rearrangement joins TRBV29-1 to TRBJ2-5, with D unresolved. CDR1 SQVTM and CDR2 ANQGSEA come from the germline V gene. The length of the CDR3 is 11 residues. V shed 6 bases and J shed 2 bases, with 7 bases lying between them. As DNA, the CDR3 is TGCAGCGTCCAGACTCAAGAGACCCAGTACTTC. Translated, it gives CSVQTQETQYF.

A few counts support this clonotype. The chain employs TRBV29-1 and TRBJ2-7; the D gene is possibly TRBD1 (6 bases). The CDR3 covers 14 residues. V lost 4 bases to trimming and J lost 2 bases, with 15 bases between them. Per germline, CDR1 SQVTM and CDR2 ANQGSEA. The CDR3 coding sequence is TGCAGCGTTGTTCCCAACAGGGTAGCCTACGAGCAGTACTTC. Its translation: CSVVPNRVAYEQYF.

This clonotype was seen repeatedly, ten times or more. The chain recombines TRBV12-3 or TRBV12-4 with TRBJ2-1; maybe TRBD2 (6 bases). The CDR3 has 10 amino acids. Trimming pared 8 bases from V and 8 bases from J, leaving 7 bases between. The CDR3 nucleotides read TGTGCCAGCGGGGGGTATGAGCAGTTCTTC. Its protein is CASGGYEQFF.

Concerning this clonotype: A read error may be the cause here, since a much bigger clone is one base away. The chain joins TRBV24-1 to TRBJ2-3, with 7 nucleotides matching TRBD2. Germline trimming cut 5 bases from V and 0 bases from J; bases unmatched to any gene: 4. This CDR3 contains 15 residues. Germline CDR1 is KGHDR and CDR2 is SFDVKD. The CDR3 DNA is TGTGCCACCAGTGTCCTAGCGGACAGCACAGATACGCAGTATTTT. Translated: CATSVLADSTDTQYF.

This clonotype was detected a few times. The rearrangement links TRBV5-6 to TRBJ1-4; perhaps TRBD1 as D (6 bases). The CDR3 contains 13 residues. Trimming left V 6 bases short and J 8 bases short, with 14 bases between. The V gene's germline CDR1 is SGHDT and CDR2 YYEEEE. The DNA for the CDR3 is TGTGCCAGCAACCCCAGGGGATGGGAAAAACTGTTTTTT. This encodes CASNPRGWEKLFF.

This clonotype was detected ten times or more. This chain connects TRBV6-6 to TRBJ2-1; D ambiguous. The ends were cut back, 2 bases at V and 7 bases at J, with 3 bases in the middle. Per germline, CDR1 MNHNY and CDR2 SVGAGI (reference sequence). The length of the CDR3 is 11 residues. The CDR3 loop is CASSYLNEQFF. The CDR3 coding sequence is TGTGCCAGCAGTTACCTTAATGAGCAGTTCTTC.

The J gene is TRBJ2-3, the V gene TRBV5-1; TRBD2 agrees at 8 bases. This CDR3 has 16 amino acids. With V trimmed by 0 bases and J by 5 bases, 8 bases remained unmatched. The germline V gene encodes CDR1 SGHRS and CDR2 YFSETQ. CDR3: CASSLETSGRGDTQYF. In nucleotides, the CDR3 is TGCGCCAGCAGCTTGGAAACTAGCGGAAGGGGAGATACGCAGTATTTT.

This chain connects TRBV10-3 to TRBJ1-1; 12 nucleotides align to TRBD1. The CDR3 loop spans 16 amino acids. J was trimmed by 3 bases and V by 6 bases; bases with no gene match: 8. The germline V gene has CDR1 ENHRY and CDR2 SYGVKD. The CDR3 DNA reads TGTGCCATCAGGACCGGGACAGGGGGCGCGGACACTGAAGCTTTCTTT. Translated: CAIRTGTGGADTEAFF.

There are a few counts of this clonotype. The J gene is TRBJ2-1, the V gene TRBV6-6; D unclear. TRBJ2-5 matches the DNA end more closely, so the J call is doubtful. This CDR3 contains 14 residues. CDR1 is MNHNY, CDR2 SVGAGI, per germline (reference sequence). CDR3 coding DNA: TGTGCCAGCAACGACGGTATCAATGATGAGACCCAGTACTTC. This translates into CASNDGINDETQYF.

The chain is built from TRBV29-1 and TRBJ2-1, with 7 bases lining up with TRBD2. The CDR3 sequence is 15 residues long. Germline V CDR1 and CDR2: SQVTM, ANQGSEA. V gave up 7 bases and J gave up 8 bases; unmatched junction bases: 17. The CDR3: CSGNSYSGYGDEQFF. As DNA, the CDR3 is TGCAGCGGGAACTCATATAGCGGGTATGGCGATGAGCAGTTCTTC.

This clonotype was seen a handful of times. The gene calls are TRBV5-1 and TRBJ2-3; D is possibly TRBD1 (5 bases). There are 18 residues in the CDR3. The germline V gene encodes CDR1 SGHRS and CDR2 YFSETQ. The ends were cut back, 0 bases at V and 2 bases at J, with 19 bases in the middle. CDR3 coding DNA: TGCGCCAGCAGCTTGGGTACAGGACGGCGCTACCTCACAGATACGCAGTATTTT. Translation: CASSLGTGRRYLTDTQYF.